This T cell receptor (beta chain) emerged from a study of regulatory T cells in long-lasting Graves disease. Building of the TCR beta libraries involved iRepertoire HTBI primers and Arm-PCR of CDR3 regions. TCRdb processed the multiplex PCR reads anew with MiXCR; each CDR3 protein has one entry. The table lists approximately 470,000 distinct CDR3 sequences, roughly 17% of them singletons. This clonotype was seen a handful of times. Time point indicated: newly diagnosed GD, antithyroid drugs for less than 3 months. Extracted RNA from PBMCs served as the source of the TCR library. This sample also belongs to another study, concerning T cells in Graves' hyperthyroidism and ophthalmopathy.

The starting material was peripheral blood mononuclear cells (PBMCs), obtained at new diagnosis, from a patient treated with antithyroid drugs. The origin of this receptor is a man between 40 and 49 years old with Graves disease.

The CDR3 DNA sequence: TGTGCCAGCAGCTCAACTTACATGAACACTGAAGCTTTCTTT. This translates into CASSSTYMNTEAFF. The genes are TRBV6-1 and TRBJ1-1; D is unclear. CDR3 length equals 14 residues. V was cut by 6 bases and J by 0 bases, with 11 bases left in between. CDR1 MNHNS and CDR2 SASEGT come from the germline V gene.